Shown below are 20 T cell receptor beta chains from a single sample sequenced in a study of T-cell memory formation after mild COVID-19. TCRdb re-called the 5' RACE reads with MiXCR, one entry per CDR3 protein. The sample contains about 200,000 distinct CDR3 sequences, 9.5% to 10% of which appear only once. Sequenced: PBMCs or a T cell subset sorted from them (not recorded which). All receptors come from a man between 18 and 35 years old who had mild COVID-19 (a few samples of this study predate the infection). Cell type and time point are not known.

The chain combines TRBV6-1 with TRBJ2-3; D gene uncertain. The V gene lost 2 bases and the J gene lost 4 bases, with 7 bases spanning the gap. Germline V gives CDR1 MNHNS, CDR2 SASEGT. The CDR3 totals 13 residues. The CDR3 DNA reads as TGTGCCAGCAGTGAATACAGATCAGATACGCAGTATTTT. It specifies CASSEYRSDTQYF.

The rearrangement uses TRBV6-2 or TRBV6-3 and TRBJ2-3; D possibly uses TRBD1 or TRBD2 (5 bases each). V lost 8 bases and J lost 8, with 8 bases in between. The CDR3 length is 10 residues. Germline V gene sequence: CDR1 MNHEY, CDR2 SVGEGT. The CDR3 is CASGDVTQYF. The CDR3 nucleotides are TGTGCCAGCGGGGACGTTACGCAGTATTTT.

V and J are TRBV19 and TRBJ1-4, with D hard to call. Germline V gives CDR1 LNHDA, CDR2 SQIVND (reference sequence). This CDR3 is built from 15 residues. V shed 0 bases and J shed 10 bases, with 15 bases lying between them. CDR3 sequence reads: CASSIDQAGSSKLFF. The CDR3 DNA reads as TGTGCCAGTAGTATAGATCAGGCCGGCTCATCAAAACTGTTTTTT. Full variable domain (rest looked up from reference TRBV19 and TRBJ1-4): DGGITQSPKYLFRKEGQNVTLSCEQNLNHDAMYWYRQDPGQGLRLIYYSQIVNDFQKGDIAEGYSVSREKKESFPLTVTSAQKNPTAFYLCASSIDQAGSSKLFFGSGTQLSVL.

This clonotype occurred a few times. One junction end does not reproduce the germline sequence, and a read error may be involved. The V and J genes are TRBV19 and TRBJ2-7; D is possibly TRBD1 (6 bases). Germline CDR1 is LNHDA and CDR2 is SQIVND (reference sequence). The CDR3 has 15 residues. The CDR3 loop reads CASSIVRGGSFEQYF. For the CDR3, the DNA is TGTGCCAGTAGTATTGTCCGAGGGGGATCCTTCGAGCAGTACTTC.

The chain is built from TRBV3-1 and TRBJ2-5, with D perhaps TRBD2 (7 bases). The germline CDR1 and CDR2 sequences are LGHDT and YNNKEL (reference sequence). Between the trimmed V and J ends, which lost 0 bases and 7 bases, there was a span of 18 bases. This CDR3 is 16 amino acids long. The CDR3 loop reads CASSQDTSRRGGTQYF. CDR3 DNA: TGTGCCAGCAGCCAAGATACCTCTCGGAGGGGGGGGACCCAGTACTTC.

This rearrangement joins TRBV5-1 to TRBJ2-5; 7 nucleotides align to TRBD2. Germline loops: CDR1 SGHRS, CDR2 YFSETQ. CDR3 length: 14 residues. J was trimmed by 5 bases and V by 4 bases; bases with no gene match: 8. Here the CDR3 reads CASSPPGLVETQYF. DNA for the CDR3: TGCGCCAGCAGCCCACCCGGACTAGTTGAGACCCAGTACTTC.

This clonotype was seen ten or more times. The CDR3 spells CASSLTTSEQYF. The CDR3 DNA is TGTGCCAGCAGCCTAACGACCTCCGAGCAGTACTTC. This rearrangement joins TRBV7-2 to TRBJ2-7; D call uncertain. The germline CDR1 and CDR2 sequences are SGHTA and FQGNSA. CDR3 size: 12 residues. V lost 5 bases and J lost 6, with 11 bases in between.

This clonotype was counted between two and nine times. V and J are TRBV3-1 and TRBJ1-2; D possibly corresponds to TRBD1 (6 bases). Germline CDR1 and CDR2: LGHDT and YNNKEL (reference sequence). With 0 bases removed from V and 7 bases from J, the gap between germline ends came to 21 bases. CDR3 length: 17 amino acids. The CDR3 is CASSQDFAAGVVSGYTF. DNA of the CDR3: TGTGCCAGCAGCCAAGATTTCGCGGCAGGGGTTGTTTCTGGCTACACCTTC.

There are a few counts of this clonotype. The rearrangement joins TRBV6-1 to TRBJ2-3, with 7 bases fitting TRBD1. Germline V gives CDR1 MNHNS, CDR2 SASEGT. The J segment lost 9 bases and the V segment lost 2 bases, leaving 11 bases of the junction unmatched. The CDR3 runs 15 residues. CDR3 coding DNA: TGTGCCAGCAGTGAAAAACAGGGGATCATGGCCACGCAGTATTTT. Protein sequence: CASSEKQGIMATQYF.

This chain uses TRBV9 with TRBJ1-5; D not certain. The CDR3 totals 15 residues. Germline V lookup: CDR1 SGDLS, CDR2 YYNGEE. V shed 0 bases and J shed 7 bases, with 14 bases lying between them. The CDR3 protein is CASSVGPGIDQPQHF. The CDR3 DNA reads TGTGCCAGCAGCGTAGGCCCGGGGATCGACCAGCCCCAGCATTTT.

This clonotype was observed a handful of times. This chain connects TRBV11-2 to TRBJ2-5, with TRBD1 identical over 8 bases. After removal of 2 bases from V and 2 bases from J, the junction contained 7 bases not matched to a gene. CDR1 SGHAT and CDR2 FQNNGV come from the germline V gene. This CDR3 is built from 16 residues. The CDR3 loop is CASSLFYGTGQETQYF. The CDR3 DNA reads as TGTGCCAGCAGCTTATTTTACGGGACAGGACAAGAGACCCAGTACTTC.

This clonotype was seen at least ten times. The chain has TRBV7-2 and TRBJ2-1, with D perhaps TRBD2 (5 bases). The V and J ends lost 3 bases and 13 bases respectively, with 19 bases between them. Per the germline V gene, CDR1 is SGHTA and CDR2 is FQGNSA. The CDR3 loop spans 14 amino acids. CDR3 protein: CASSFSRGEGEQFF. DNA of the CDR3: TGTGCCAGCAGCTTTAGCCGGGGTGAGGGAGAACAGTTCTTC.

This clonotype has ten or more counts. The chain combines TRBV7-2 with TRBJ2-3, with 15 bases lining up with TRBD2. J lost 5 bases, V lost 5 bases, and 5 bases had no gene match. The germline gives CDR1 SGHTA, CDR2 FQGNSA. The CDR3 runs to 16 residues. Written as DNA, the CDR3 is TGTGCCAGCAGCCCGACGGGACTAGCGGGGGGAGATACGCAGTATTTT. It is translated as CASSPTGLAGGDTQYF.

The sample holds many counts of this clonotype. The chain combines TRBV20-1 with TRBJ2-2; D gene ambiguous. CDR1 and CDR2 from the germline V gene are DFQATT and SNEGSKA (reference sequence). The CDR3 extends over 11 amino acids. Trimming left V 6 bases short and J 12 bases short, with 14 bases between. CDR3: CSAVDQRKLFF. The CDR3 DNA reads TGCAGTGCGGTCGACCAGAGGAAGCTGTTTTTT.

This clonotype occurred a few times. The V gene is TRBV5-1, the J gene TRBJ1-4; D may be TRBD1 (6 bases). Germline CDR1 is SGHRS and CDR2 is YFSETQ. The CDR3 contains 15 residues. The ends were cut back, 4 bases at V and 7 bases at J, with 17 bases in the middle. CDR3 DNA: TGCGCCAGCAGCGAGGGGGGGGATGGAGGTGAAAAACTGTTTTTT. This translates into CASSEGGDGGEKLFF.

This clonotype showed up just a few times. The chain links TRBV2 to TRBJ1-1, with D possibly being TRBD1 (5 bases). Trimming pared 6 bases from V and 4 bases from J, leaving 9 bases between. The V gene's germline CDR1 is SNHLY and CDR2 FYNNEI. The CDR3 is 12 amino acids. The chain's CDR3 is CASRWGSTEAFF. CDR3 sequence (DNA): TGTGCCAGCAGATGGGGGTCCACTGAAGCTTTCTTT.

The CDR3 nucleotides read TGTGCCAGCAGCTTAGCGGGGGGAGAAACTGGCTACACCTTC. Protein: CASSLAGGETGYTF. This chain joins TRBV7-2 and TRBJ1-2, with D possibly TRBD1 on 5 matching bases. CDR1 and CDR2 (germline): SGHTA, FQGNSA. Trimming pared 0 bases from V and 7 bases from J, leaving 12 bases between. This CDR3 spans 14 amino acids.

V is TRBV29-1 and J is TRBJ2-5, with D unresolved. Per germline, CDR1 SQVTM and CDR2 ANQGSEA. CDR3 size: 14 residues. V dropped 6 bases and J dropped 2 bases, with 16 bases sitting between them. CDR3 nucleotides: TGCAGCGTGACTGGAACCGGGCTACAAGAGACCCAGTACTTC. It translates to CSVTGTGLQETQYF.

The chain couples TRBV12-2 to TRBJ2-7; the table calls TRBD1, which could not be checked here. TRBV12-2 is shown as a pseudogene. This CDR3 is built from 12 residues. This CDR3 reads CAISRGFNEQYV. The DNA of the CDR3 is TGTGCAATCAGCCGGGGGTTCAACGAGCAGTACGTC.

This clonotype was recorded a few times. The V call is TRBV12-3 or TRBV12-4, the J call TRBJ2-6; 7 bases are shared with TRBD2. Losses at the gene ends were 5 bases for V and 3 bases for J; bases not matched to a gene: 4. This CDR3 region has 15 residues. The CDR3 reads CASSRGLDGANVLTF. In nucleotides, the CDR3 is TGTGCCAGCAGTCGCGGACTAGATGGGGCCAACGTCCTGACTTTC.